Described below is a single T cell receptor (beta chain) sequence and its context. The antigen is unknown. The sample is drawn from a study of resident and recirculating memory T cells in vitiligo. As for the study in general: Samples were epidermis from two lesional and two nonlesional sites, plus PBMCs. Genomic DNA was extracted from whole homogenized samples, with no cell sorting. Overall study findings and caveats: TCR sequences were not conserved across biopsy sites or patients.

Data came from immunoSEQ multiplex PCR; TCRdb stores just in-frame clones and leaves some out. The table includes about 76,000 clones, under 95% detected once. Per germline, CDR1 LGHNA and CDR2 YSLEER. The CDR3 covers 15 residues. Trimming left V 5 bases short and J 5 bases short, with 15 bases between. This chain links TRBV4-3 with TRBJ2-2; D might be TRBD2 (7 bases). This clonotype originated in a male donor with vitiligo. The sequenced material came from blood. This CDR3 is CASSVEGGSTGELFF. CDR3 sequence (DNA): TGCGCCAGCAGCGTAGAGGGGGGGTCGACCGGGGAGCTGTTTTTT.